What follows describes a single T cell receptor (beta chain). Original processing methods: Reference gene primer amplification yielded estimated nucleated cell counts. The assay was immunoSEQ multiplex PCR, and TCRdb's table has in-frame clones only and misses some. V, J and clone size are those of that table, while D and trimming were read from the DNA. This table holds roughly 100,000 clones, roughly four fifths found once. The entry originates in a study of blood T cell repertoires in COVID-19. Background on the study: Researchers got acute and convalescent COVID-19 samples from the United States, Italy and Spain. PBMCs, B-cell-depleted T cells, or T cells provided the cDNA or gDNA that made up the material.

The sequence was collected from a man aged 35 to 55 with active or convalescent COVID-19. The sample consisted of peripheral blood.

The CDR3 nucleotides read TGTGCCAGCAGCTTACGGGGACAGGCCACTGAAGCTTTCTTT. Translated, it gives CASSLRGQATEAFF. J is TRBJ1-1 and V is TRBV7-2, with 8 bases identical to TRBD1. Germline CDR1 is SGHTA and CDR2 is FQGNSA. The CDR3 sequence is 14 residues long. The ends lost 2 bases at V and 4 bases at J; junction bases unmatched: 3. The variable domain in full, completed from reference TRBV7-2 and TRBJ1-1, reads GAGVSQSPSNKVTEKGKDVELRCDPISGHTALYWYRQSLGQGLEFLIYFQGNSAPDKSGLPSDRFSAERTGGSVSTLTIQRTQQEDSAVYLCASSLRGQATEAFFGQGTRLTVV.